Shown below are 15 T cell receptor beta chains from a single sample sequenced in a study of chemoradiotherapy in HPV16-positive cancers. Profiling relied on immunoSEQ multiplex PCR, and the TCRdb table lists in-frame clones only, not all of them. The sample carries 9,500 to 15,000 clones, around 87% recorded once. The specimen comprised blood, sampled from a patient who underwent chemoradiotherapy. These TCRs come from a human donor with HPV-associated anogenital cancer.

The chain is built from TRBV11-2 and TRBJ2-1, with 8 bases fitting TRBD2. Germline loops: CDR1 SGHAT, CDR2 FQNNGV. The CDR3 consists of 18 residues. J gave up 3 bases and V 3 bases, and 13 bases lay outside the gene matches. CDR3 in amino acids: CASSFRPPGGANYNEQFF. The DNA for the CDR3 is TGTGCCAGCAGCTTTAGGCCCCCCGGGGGGGCAAACTACAATGAGCAGTTCTTC.

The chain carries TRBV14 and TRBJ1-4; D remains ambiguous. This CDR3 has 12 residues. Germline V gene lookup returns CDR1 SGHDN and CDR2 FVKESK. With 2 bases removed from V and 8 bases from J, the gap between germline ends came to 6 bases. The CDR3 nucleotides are TGTGCCAGCAGCCAAATGGGCGAAAAACTGTTTTTT. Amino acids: CASSQMGEKLFF.

The CDR3 nucleotides read TGCGCCAGCAGCTTGGAGGGCGGGACAGCCTATGGCTACACCTTC. As protein: CASSLEGGTAYGYTF. The rearrangement uses TRBV5-1 and TRBJ1-2, with 7 positions matching TRBD1. V shed 0 bases, J shed 4 bases, and the junction held 6 bases outside the gene matches. This CDR3 has 15 amino acids. Germline V gives CDR1 SGHRS, CDR2 YFSETQ.

CDR3 DNA sequence: TGTGCCAGCAGTGCCAGCCGGCGGGAGACCCAGTACTTC. Protein sequence: CASSASRRETQYF. The gene calls are TRBV27 and TRBJ2-5; no clear D. Germline V CDR1 and CDR2: MNHEY, SMNVEV (reference sequence). The V gene lost 5 bases and the J gene lost 5 bases, with 12 bases spanning the gap. This CDR3 comprises 13 residues.

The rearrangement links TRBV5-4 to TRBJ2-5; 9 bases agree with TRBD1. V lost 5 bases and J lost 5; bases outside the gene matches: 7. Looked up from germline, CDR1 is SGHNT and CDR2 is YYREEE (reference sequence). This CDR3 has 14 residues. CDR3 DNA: TGTGCCAGCAGGCAAACAGGGGGCGCGGAGACCCAGTACTTC. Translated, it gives CASRQTGGAETQYF.

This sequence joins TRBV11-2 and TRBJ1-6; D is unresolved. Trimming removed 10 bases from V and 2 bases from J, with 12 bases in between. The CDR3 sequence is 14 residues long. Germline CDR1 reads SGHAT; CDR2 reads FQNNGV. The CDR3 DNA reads TGTGCCACCGTCGACGGAGCCTATAATTCACCCCTCCACTTT. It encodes CATVDGAYNSPLHF.

This chain's CDR3 is CASSIVAGAKNIQYF. CDR3 in DNA: TGTGCCAGTAGTATAGTGGCAGGGGCCAAAAACATTCAGTACTTC. The chain employs TRBV19 and TRBJ2-4, with D tentatively TRBD1 (5 bases). CDR1 and CDR2 from the germline V gene are LNHDA and SQIVND (reference sequence). The V gene lost 1 base and the J gene lost 1 base, with 8 bases spanning the gap. There are 15 residues in the CDR3.

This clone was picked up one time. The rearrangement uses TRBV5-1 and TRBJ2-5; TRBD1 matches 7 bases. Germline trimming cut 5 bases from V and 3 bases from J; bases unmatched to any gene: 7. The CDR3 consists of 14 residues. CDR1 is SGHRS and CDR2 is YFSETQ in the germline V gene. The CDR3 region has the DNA TGCGCCAGCAGAAAATACGGGACAGAAGAGACCCAGTACTTC. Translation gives CASRKYGTEETQYF. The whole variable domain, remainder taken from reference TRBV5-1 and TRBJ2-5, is KAGVTQTPRYLIKTRGQQVTLSCSPISGHRSVSWYQQTPGQGLQFLFEYFSETQRNKGNFPGRFSGRQFSNSRSEMNVSTLELGDSALYLCASRKYGTEETQYFGPGTRLLVL.

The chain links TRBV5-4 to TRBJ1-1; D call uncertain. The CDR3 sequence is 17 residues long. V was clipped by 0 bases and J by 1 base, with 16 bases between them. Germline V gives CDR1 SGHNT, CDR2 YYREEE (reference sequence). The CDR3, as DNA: TGTGCCAGCAGCTTGGCCTTTAAGCGGACGGAGAACACTGAAGCTTTCTTT. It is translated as CASSLAFKRTENTEAFF.

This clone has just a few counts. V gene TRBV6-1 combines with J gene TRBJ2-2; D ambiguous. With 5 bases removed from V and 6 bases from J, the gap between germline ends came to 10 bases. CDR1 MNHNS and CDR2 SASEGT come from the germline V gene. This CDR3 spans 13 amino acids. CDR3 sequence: CASSPLGAGELFF. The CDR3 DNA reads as TGTGCCAGCAGTCCCCTAGGCGCCGGGGAGCTGTTTTTT.

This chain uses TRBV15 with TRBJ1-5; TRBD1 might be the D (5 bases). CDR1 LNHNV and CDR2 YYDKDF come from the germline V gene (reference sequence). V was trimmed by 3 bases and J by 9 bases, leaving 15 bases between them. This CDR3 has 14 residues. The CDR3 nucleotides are TGTGCCACCAGCAGTGACAGCCCCGGCGGGCCCCAGCATTTT. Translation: CATSSDSPGGPQHF. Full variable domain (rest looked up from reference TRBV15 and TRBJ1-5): DAMVIQNPRYQVTQFGKPVTLSCSQTLNHNVMYWYQQKSSQAPKLLFHYYDKDFNNEADTPDNFQSRRPNTSFCFLDIRSPGLGDTAMYLCATSSDSPGGPQHFGDGTRLSIL.

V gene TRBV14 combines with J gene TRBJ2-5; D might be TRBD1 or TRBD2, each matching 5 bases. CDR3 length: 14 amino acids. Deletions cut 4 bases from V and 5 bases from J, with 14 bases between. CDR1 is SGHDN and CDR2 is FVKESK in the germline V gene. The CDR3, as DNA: TGTGCCAGCAGCCCTAGGACGGGGCGGGAGACCCAGTACTTC. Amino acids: CASSPRTGRETQYF.

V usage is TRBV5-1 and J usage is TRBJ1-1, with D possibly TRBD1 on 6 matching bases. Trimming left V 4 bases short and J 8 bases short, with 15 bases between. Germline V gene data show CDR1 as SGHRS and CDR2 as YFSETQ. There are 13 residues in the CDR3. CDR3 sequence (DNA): TGCGCCAGCAGCCTCACCCAGCAGGGGGAAGCTTTCTTT. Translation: CASSLTQQGEAFF.

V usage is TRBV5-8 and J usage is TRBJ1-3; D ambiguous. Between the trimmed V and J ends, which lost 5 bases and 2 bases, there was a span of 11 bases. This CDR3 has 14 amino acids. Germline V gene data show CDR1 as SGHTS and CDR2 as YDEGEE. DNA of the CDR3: TGTGCCAGCAGACCGGGCCGGGCTGGAAACACCATATATTTT. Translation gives CASRPGRAGNTIYF.

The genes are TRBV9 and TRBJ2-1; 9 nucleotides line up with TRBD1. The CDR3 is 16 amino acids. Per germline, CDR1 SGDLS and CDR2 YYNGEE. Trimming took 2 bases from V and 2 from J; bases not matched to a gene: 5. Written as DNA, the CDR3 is TGTGCCAGCAGCGTCCGGGACAGGGTCGCCTACAATGAGCAGTTCTTC. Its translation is CASSVRDRVAYNEQFF.